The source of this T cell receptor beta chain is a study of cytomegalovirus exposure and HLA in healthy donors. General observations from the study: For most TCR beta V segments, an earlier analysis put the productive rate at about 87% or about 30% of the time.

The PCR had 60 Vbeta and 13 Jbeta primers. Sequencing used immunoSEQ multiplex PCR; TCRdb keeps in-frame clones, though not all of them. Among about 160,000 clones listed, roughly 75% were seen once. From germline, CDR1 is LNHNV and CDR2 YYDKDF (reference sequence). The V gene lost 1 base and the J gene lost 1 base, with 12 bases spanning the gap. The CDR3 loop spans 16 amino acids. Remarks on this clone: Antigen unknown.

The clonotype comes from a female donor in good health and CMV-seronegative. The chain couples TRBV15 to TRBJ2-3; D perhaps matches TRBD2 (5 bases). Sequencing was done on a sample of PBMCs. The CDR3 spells CATSRGGSEGTDTQYF. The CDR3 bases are TGTGCCACCAGCAGAGGGGGTAGCGAGGGCACAGATACGCAGTATTTT.